The T cell receptor (beta chain) described here comes from a study of blood T cell repertoires in COVID-19. In the authors' methods: The authors estimated nucleated cell counts from reference gene primer amplification. Using immunoSEQ multiplex PCR, the repertoire was profiled, and TCRdb retains in-frame clones only, with some absent. V, J and clone size are those of that table, while D and trimming were read from the DNA. The repertoire has 400,000 to 550,000 clones, 70% to 90% of them found once; the top ten carry about 2.1%. From germline, CDR1 is KGHSH and CDR2 LQKENI. Trimming shortened V by 6 bases and J by 4 bases, and 15 bases separated the two germline ends. CDR3 length: 14 residues. The age range of participants was about 18 to 95 years, with residence in about two dozen US areas. Grouping used clinical history reported by participants in a survey and questionnaire.

This receptor was identified in a woman younger than 35 with acute COVID-19. The genes are TRBV18 and TRBJ2-5; perhaps TRBD1 as D (7 bases). Sequenced sample: PBMCs or T cells enriched from blood (not recorded which). Written as DNA, the CDR3 is TGTGCCAGCTCCCCGGACAGGAGGGGAGAGACCCAGTACTTC. This gives the protein CASSPDRRGETQYF.